This TCR beta chain was documented in a study of T cells in Graves' hyperthyroidism and ophthalmopathy (dated by TCRdb to 2018 to 2020). The study in broad terms: Peripheral blood samples were taken at initial diagnosis, before any treatment was given. To identify distinguishing TCR V-J signatures, a discovery cohort of about 100 patients was used, comprising 43 with Graves' ophthalmopathy and 57 with stable Graves' hyperthyroidism. Prospective prediction of ophthalmopathy was tested in an independent validation cohort consisting of some 20 hyperthyroidism patients and approximately 16 patients who later progressed to ophthalmopathy. For training and testing, the 100 or so patients in the discovery cohort were randomly divided in a 7:3 ratio. In addition, the study compared T-cell repertoires in thyroid tissue and in blood from several Graves' hyperthyroidism patients. After blood sampling, hyperthyroidism patients were treated with methimazole at a starting dose of 30 mg daily, and ophthalmopathy patients were treated with high-dose intravenous methylprednisolone. According to the paper, TCR Vbeta CDR3 sequencing was carried out on 135 peripheral blood samples, which came from fewer than 50 ophthalmopathy, 70 to 80 hyperthyroidism and 17 progressor patients.

In the ophthalmopathy patients, disease was moderately to severely active, with a Clinical Activity Score of 3 or more, a NOSPECS grade of 4 or more, and a duration of less than 3 months. Patients with uncontrolled infections, other autoimmune diseases, pregnancy or lactation were excluded. Diagnoses were based on clinical symptoms, serum thyroxine and TRAb, thyroid ultrasound and orbital computed tomography. PBMCs were separated from 8 to 10 ml of fresh peripheral blood using Ficoll-Paque density gradient centrifugation. Total RNA was extracted with Trizol reagent, and quality was checked on an Agilent 2100 Bioanalyzer. Counted from cysteine to phenylalanine, this CDR3 has 11 amino acids. The sequence is cut down to CDR3 DNA, 33 bases in frame from base 1. Looking up the germline V gene (reference sequence) yields CDR1 LGHDT and CDR2 YNNKEL. V gives up 2 bases and J gives up 4 bases, and the segment between their germline ends measures 3 bases.

This clonotype was seen at least ten times. This clone's antigen is unknown. No base qualities exist here, and no much larger clone lies one base off it. Amplification of TCR beta CDR3 regions was carried out from RNA transcripts. The TCR CDR3 was subjected to a first round of RT-PCR using the HTBI primer set and the Qiagen OneStep RT-PCR kit. A second multiplex PCR round built the libraries, followed by size selection and purification. Paired-end sequencing of the libraries was performed with 100 bp reads on an Illumina HiSeq2000. Per the authors' processing: SOAPnuke was used to process the raw data, with reads discarded if the reads contained adapters or uncalled bases, had a mean Phred below 15, or lacked an exact constant-primer or identifier match. COPE v1.2.5 was used to merge the high-quality paired reads, and each unique nucleotide sequence was defined as a clonotype. MiTCR v1.1 was used to align the clonotypes against IMGT TRBV, TRBD and TRBJ reference segments. Only V-J combinations with frequency above 0.0001, covering 99% to 99.2% of repertoires, were analysed. The TCS score was defined as F50 (clonal expansion) divided by E x V (chaos), with BLOSUM62-based TCRdist calculated between CDR3 peptides within each V-J. Welch's t-statistics and random forest reduced 514 V-J features to 10 to 15, which were used in a naive Bayes classifier (R e1071). TCRdb itself trimmed the public reads at Q25 with fastp, ran MiXCR and retained productive beta chains. A single entry per CDR3 protein holds the most common genes and DNA from its merged rows. The V and J calls were determined by TCRdb, not by the authors. The sample includes 490,000 or so distinct CDR3 sequences, with about 20% observed a single time. 49% of the sample is taken by the ten largest.

On the study overall, not on this receptor specifically: Sample size was not statistically predetermined, and blinding of investigators to group allocation was not performed. In validation, the model predicted progression to ophthalmopathy a median of roughly six months before onset, with roughly 68% sensitivity and roughly 73% specificity. A model built on a 13 V-J signature distinguished ophthalmopathy from stable hyperthyroidism, reaching about 88% sensitivity and 81.08% specificity in cross-validation and 80%/75% in testing. Most expanded thyroid clonotypes (frequency above 0.001) were also detected in blood, a finding suggesting that blood repertoires may reflect thyroid immune responses.

The origin of this receptor is a woman between 65 and 79 years old with Graves' ophthalmopathy. Sample: blood. The V and J genes are TRBV3-1 and TRBJ2-7; the D gene assignment is ambiguous. The encoded CDR3 is CASSQRYEQYF. The sequence in DNA is TGTGCCAGCAGCCAAAGGTACGAGCAGTACTTC.